The clone carrying this T cell receptor (beta chain) was recorded at least ten times. This specimen belongs to a study of tumor-infiltrating lymphocytes in primary liver carcinoma. TCR beta cDNA was prepared out of roughly 0.45 ug total RNA by means of a constant-region primer. Construction of TCR beta libraries relied on three successive nested multiplex PCR rounds employing slightly modified ARM-PCR. MiXCR was run by TCRdb on the multiplex PCR reads, yielding one entry per CDR3 protein. The table records about 78,000 distinct CDR3 sequences, roughly 69% of them present only once. The approximately 17-34 mg bulk tissue piece was not sorted before simultaneous RNA and DNA extraction. This clonotype was sampled from a middle-aged man with primary liver carcinoma and hepatitis B virus infection. Sequencing was performed on liver tumor tissue from sampling region 4. Sample subset: tumor region T4, right-lateral pole.

The CDR3 sequence is CASSLGGSYNEQFF. DNA of the CDR3: TGTGCCAGCAGCCTGGGGGGCTCCTACAATGAGCAGTTCTTC. The V call is TRBV6-1, the J call TRBJ2-1; perhaps TRBD2 as D (6 bases). The V and J ends lost 6 bases and 0 bases respectively, with 9 bases between them. This CDR3 is built from 14 residues. The germline V gene encodes CDR1 MNHNS and CDR2 SASEGT.